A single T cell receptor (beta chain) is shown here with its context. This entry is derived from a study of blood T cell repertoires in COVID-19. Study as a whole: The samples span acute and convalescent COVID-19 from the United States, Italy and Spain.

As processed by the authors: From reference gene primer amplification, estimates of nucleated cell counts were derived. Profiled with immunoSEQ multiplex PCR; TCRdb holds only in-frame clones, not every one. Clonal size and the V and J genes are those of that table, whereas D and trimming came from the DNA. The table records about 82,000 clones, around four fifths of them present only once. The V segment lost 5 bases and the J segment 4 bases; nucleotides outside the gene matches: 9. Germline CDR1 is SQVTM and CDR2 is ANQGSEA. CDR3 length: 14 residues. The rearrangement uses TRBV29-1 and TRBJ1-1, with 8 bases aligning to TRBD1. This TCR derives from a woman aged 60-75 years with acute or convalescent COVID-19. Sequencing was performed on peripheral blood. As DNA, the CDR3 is TGCAGCGTTCGAGACAGGGGAATCGGCACTGAAGCTTTCTTT. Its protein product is CSVRDRGIGTEAFF.